The 3 T cell receptor beta chains presented below share a single source sample, sequenced in a study of blood T cell repertoires in COVID-19. TCRdb keeps only in-frame clones here, not all; method: immunoSEQ multiplex PCR. The sample comprises about 130,000 clones, about 81% of which are singletons, and approximately 18% rests with the top ten. The specimen was peripheral blood. These receptors were collected from a young man with COVID-19, enrolled during active disease.

This clone appeared a few times. The chain joins TRBV6-2 or TRBV6-3 to TRBJ1-2, with unresolved D. Germline lookup yields CDR1 MNHEY and CDR2 SVGEGT. Trimming pared 5 bases from V and 6 bases from J, leaving 16 bases between. This CDR3 is built from 14 residues. Here the CDR3 DNA reads TGTGCCAGCAGTCCAAACCCAGGCTTTGATGGCTACACCTTC. This translates into CASSPNPGFDGYTF.

This chain joins TRBV19 and TRBJ1-1; possibly TRBD1 for D (5 bases). CDR3 length: 14 residues. Trimming left V 5 bases short and J 1 base short, with 11 bases between. Germline values: CDR1 LNHDA, CDR2 SQIVND (reference sequence). In DNA, the CDR3 is TGTGCCAGTAGTTTCCCGCAGGGGAACACTGAAGCTTTCTTT. Translating gives CASSFPQGNTEAFF.

V gene TRBV5-1 combines with J gene TRBJ1-4, with D hard to call. This CDR3 has 14 residues. The ends were cut back, 4 bases at V and 0 bases at J, with 7 bases in the middle. Germline V gives CDR1 SGHRS, CDR2 YFSETQ. The CDR3 bases are TGCGCCAGCAGCCCCGTTACAACTAATGAAAAACTGTTTTTT. It codes for CASSPVTTNEKLFF.